A selection of T cell receptor beta chains follows, all from one sample in a study of T-cell reconstitution after alpha-beta-depleted transplantation in children. TCRdb called the PCR reads again in MiXCR, with one record for every CDR3 protein. The sample has a few hundred thousand distinct CDR3 sequences, about an eighth seen once. The sequenced sample was PBMCs from the stem cell graft donor, obtained from the stem cell graft. The origin of the receptors is a human donor who donated a stem cell graft to a child with combined immunodeficiency. The CDR3 runs from the conserved cysteine through the conserved F or W. A D gene is named only where the DNA matches it firmly. Clone size is stated in some rows and not others, as once, few, many or a class when expanded.

j_gene | d_gene | abundance | v_gene | CDR3nt | CDR3aa
TRBJ1-5 | - | - | TRBV6-1 | TGTGCCAGCAGGCCCCTGGGGGTCAATCAGCCCCAGCATTTT | CASRPLGVNQPQHF
TRBJ2-5 | TRBD2 | many | TRBV15 | TGTGCCACCACCGCGACAGGGAGGCTAGCGGGAGGTGCGGAGACCCAGTACTTC | CATTATGRLAGGAETQYF
TRBJ2-1 | - | many | TRBV30 | TGTGCCTGGAGTGTACAAGGGGGTGAGCAGTTCTTC | CAWSVQGGEQFF
TRBJ2-1 | - | - | TRBV6-2/TRBV6-3 | TGTGCCAGCAATGACTGGCGTAGACGTTCCAATGAGCAGTTCTTC | CASNDWRRRSNEQFF
TRBJ2-7 | TRBD1 | - | TRBV7-9 | TGTGCCTGCTGTTCGAGCCGGGACAGGGGGTTTCATCCCTCCTACGAGCAGTACTTC | CACCSSRDRGFHPSYEQYF
TRBJ2-7 | TRBD1 | few | TRBV7-2 | TGTGCCAGCAGCTATCCCGGGACAGGGTGGGGGACTTACGAGCAGTACTTC | CASSYPGTGWGTYEQYF
TRBJ2-7 | - | few | TRBV7-9 | TGTGCCAGCAGCTTTAGCGCGGGACAAACCTACGAGCAGTACTTC | CASSFSAGQTYEQYF
TRBJ2-2 | TRBD2 | - | TRBV3-1 | TGTGCCAGCAGCCAAGCTTTACTTGGGACTAGCTCGGCCGGGGAGCTGTTTTTT | CASSQALLGTSSAGELFF
TRBJ2-7 | - | many | TRBV5-1 | TGCGCCAGCAGCTTACAGGGACCCGAGCAGTACTTC | CASSLQGPEQYF
TRBJ2-7 | - | few | TRBV2 | TGTGCCAGCAGTGCGGCCACATTTACCTACGAGCAGTACTTC | CASSAATFTYEQYF
TRBJ1-1 | - | few | TRBV7-9 | TGTGCCAGCACCCTAAGCCTTAACACTGAAGCTTTCTTT | CASTLSLNTEAFF
TRBJ1-5 | - | many | TRBV5-1 | TGCGCCAGCAGCTTGGGGGGGCGGGAGCAGCCCCAGCATTTT | CASSLGGREQPQHF
TRBJ2-7 | - | few | TRBV25-1 | TGTGCCAGCAGTGAATCGGGCAGAGGATCCTCCTACGAGCAGTACTTC | CASSESGRGSSYEQYF
TRBJ2-7 | TRBD1 | - | TRBV27 | TGTGCCAGCAGTTTAGGGTTGACAGGGCGCTACGAGCAGTACTTC | CASSLGLTGRYEQYF
TRBJ2-7 | - | few | TRBV6-2/TRBV6-3 | TGTGCCAGCAGTCCCGTTACCTCGTGGGAGCAGTACTTC | CASSPVTSWEQYF
TRBJ2-7 | TRBD1 | - | TRBV29-1 | TGCAGCGTTGTTCCGGGACAGGGGACCTACGAGCAGTACTTC | CSVVPGQGTYEQYF
TRBJ2-5 | - | few | TRBV7-2 | TGTGCCAGCAGCTTCCGCCGGGGGCATGGAGAGACCCAGTACTTC | CASSFRRGHGETQYF
TRBJ2-1 | - | - | TRBV7-9 | TGTGCCAGCAGCTTTCTACCTGAGCAGTTCTTC | CASSFLPEQFF
TRBJ1-5 | - | many | TRBV20-1 | TGCAGTGCTAGACCCATGGGAGGGGAGGGTCAGCCCCAGCATTTT | CSARPMGGEGQPQHF
TRBJ2-5 | - | many | TRBV20-1 | TGCAGTGCGATCAGGGAGACCCAGTACTTC | CSAIRETQYF
TRBJ2-7 | - | few | TRBV6-2/TRBV6-3 | TGTGCCAGCAGTTACCACAGGGACAACGAGCAGTACTTC | CASSYHRDNEQYF
TRBJ2-3 | - | - | TRBV12-3/TRBV12-4 | TGTGCCAGCAGTTTAGTGGATACCACAGATACGCAGTATTTT | CASSLVDTTDTQYF
TRBJ1-1 | - | - | TRBV5-1 | TGCGCCAGCAGCTCCGGCGGTACCCCGAACACTGAAGCTTTCTTT | CASSSGGTPNTEAFF
TRBJ2-7 | TRBD2 | few | TRBV11-3 | TGTGCCAGCAGCTCAGGACTAGCGGAACAATCCCTCTACGAGCAGTACTTC | CASSSGLAEQSLYEQYF
TRBJ2-3 | - | many | TRBV7-2 | TGTGCCAGCAGCTTTTGGAGCGGAGATATCACAGATACGCAGTATTTT | CASSFWSGDITDTQYF
TRBJ2-3 | - | few | TRBV20-1 | TGCAGTGCTCCCGGGAACACAGATACGCAGTATTTT | CSAPGNTDTQYF
TRBJ2-7 | - | few | TRBV7-2 | TGTGCCAGCAGCTTAGATCCAGGGCCGAGCTACGAGCAGTACTTC | CASSLDPGPSYEQYF
TRBJ2-5 | - | - | TRBV20-1 | TGCAGTGCTAGTTTGGCGGGTCAAAAAGAGACCCAGTACTTC | CSASLAGQKETQYF
TRBJ1-5 | TRBD1 | - | TRBV7-9 | TGTGCCAGCAGCGCGATTGGACAGGGCGACCAGCCCCAGCATTTT | CASSAIGQGDQPQHF
TRBJ2-3 | TRBD2 | few | TRBV7-9 | TGTGCCAGCAGCTTAGTTTTAGCGGGAGGAGATACGCAGTATTTT | CASSLVLAGGDTQYF
TRBJ2-5 | TRBD1 | few | TRBV6-5 | TGTGCCAGCCTGTTCGGGACAGAAAAAGAGACCCAGTACTTC | CASLFGTEKETQYF
TRBJ2-1 | TRBD1 | - | TRBV4-3 | TGCGCCAGCAGCCAAACTTTTTCCGGGACAGGGCCGAACAATGAGCAGTTCTTC | CASSQTFSGTGPNNEQFF
TRBJ2-1 | - | - | TRBV20-1 | TGCAGTGCTAGAAGAGACATCGCGACCTACAATGAGCAGTTCTTC | CSARRDIATYNEQFF
TRBJ1-3 | - | - | TRBV19 | TGTGCCAGTAGTACCTCTCGAGGAAACACCATATATTTT | CASSTSRGNTIYF
TRBJ2-1 | - | many | TRBV12-3/TRBV12-4 | TGTGCCAGCAGGCTGGGTGGGAGTGTGTACAATGAGCAGTTCTTC | CASRLGGSVYNEQFF
TRBJ2-7 | - | - | TRBV24-1 | TGTGCCACCAGTGCCCAGGGCTACGAGCAGTACTTC | CATSAQGYEQYF
TRBJ1-3 | TRBD1 | few | TRBV30 | TGTGCCTTTGACAGGGGAGGTGGAAACACCATATATTTT | CAFDRGGGNTIYF
TRBJ1-1 | TRBD1 | few | TRBV6-2/TRBV6-3 | TGTGCCAGCAGTTACTCGCGACAGGGGCCGAACACTGAAGCTTTCTTT | CASSYSRQGPNTEAFF
TRBJ2-3 | TRBD1 | many | TRBV5-1 | TGCGCCAGCAGGTTTGCTTTAGGGGGCCGCAAAGATACGCAGTATTTT | CASRFALGGRKDTQYF
TRBJ2-5 | - | - | TRBV10-3 | TGTGCCATCAGTGATGGGGGAGGCCAAGAGACCCAGTACTTC | CAISDGGGQETQYF
TRBJ2-5 | - | many | TRBV7-2 | TGTGCCAGCAGCTTGGTGGGACACGAAGAGACCCAGTACTTC | CASSLVGHEETQYF
TRBJ2-3 | TRBD2 | few | TRBV5-6 | TGTGCCAGCAGCTGGCCGGGACTAGCGGCCACAGATACGCAGTATTTT | CASSWPGLAATDTQYF
TRBJ2-5 | - | many | TRBV15 | TGTGCCACCAGCAGAGATCGAGGGTTAAGTGGATCTAAGGAGACCCAGTACTTC | CATSRDRGLSGSKETQYF
TRBJ1-6 | - | once | TRBV20-1 | TGCAGTGCAAGACAGCGGGAGGAGTCACCCCTCCACTTT | CSARQREESPLHF
TRBJ2-7 | - | many | TRBV27 | TGTGCCAGCAGTTTAAATAGCGAGGAGAAGGGCGAGCAGTACTTC | CASSLNSEEKGEQYF
TRBJ2-6 | - | - | TRBV12-3/TRBV12-4 | TGTGCCAGCAGTTTAGCGCAGGGGGGCTGGACTTTC | CASSLAQGGWTF
TRBJ2-7 | TRBD2 | few | TRBV20-1 | TGCAGTGCTAGAGAGGGTTCGGGACTAGCGAACCCTAGGGGCTATAGGGAGCAGTACTTC | CSAREGSGLANPRGYREQYF
TRBJ2-1 | TRBD2 | few | TRBV6-1 | TGTGCCAGCAAGACGGGACTAGCGGGAGAAGTGCAGTTCTTC | CASKTGLAGEVQFF
TRBJ1-6 | TRBD1 | few | TRBV27 | TGTGCCAGCAGTTACCGGACAGGGAGCTCCTATAATTCACCCCTCCACTTT | CASSYRTGSSYNSPLHF
TRBJ2-1 | TRBD2 | many | TRBV20-1 | TGCAGTCCCAGGGGCGGGGGGTCCTACAATGAGCAGTTCTTC | CSPRGGGSYNEQFF
TRBJ2-5 | TRBD1 | many | TRBV6-5 | TGTGCCATCCGTCGGGACAGGGAGGGAGAGACCCAGTACTTC | CAIRRDREGETQYF
TRBJ2-6 | TRBD1 | few | TRBV29-1 | TGCAGCGTAGGGACAGGGGGCTCTGGGGCCAACGTCCTGACTTTC | CSVGTGGSGANVLTF
TRBJ2-1 | TRBD2 | few | TRBV5-1 | TGCGCCAGCTCGGCCCCCTTTGCCGATCTAGCGGGGGTAGGTTATGAGCAGTTCTTC | CASSAPFADLAGVGYEQFF
TRBJ2-5 | TRBD2 | few | TRBV5-1 | TGCGCCAGCAGCTGGGAGGGCGCGGAGTTGGAGACCCAGTACTTC | CASSWEGAELETQYF